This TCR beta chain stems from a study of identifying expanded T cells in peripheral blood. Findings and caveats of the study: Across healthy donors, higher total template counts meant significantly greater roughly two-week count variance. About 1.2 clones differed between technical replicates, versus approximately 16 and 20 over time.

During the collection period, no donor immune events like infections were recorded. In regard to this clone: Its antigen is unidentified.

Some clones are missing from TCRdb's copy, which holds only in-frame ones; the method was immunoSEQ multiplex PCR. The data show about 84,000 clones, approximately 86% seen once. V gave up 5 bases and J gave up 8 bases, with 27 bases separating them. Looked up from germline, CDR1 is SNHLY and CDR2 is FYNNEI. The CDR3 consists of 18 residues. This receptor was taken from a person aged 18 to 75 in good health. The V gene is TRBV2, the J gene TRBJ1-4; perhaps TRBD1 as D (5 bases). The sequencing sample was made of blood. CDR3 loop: CASSLSGAVRGYREKLFF. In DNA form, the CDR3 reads TGTGCCAGCAGTTTAAGTGGAGCGGTGCGGGGGTATCGGGAAAAACTGTTTTTT. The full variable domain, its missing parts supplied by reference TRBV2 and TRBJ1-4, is EPEVTQTPSHQVTQMGQEVILRCVPISNHLYFYWYRQILGQKVEFLVSFYNNEISEKSEIFDDQFSVERPDGSNFTLKIRSTKLEDSAMYFCASSLSGAVRGYREKLFFGSGTQLSVL.